This T cell receptor (beta chain) was documented in a study of response to subunit inactivated influenza vaccine. Germline CDR1 is SQVTM and CDR2 is ANQGSEA. V lost 8 bases, J lost 9 bases, and 14 bases lay in between. The CDR3 spans 11 residues. Points from the study as a whole: T cells newly recruited by each seasonal influenza vaccination are few, the authors suggested.

One entry per CDR3 protein, called by TCRdb with MiXCR from the RT-PCR reads. The table lists more than 150,000 distinct CDR3 sequences, about 9.3% of them singletons, with roughly 10% in the top ten. This clonotype was seen repeatedly, ten times or more. Antigen specificity is unknown. The chain is built from TRBV29-1 and TRBJ2-1; D is unresolved. This clonotype was sampled from a man aged 50 to 59 who received an inactivated influenza vaccine. The sequences come from non-naive T cells sorted from PBMCs, collected on the day of vaccination. The CDR3, as DNA: TGCAGCACGAGGAACTCCGCTGAGCAGTTCTTC. It yields the protein CSTRNSAEQFF.